The 5 T cell receptor beta chains reported below all come from one sample, sequenced in a study of T cell responses to AZD1222 COVID-19 vaccine. The data were produced by immunoSEQ multiplex PCR, yet TCRdb's version contains in-frame clones alone and is incomplete. This sample yields about 150,000 clones, of which 89% are seen a single time; 5.1% belongs to the top ten. This material consisted of peripheral blood, taken on day 0 of AZD1222 vaccination. Receptor source: an adult in good health.

This clone was counted only a few times. The J gene is TRBJ1-1, the V gene TRBV12-3 or TRBV12-4; D is undetermined. V lost 3 bases, J lost 1 base, and 6 bases lay in between. The CDR3 is made up of 13 amino acids. The CDR3: CASSLYSNTEAFF. The CDR3 region has the DNA TGTGCCAGCAGTTTGTACTCGAACACTGAAGCTTTCTTT.

The gene calls are TRBV5-1 and TRBJ2-3; D perhaps matches TRBD2 (5 bases). The CDR3 spans 16 residues. V dropped 0 bases and J dropped 0 bases, with 11 bases sitting between them. Germline V lookup: CDR1 SGHRS, CDR2 YFSETQ. The CDR3 sequence: CASSLAGGWSTDTQYF. In DNA form, the CDR3 reads TGCGCCAGCAGCTTGGCCGGCGGGTGGAGCACAGATACGCAGTATTTT.

The CDR3 region is CASSVGGAAGETQYF. For the CDR3, the DNA is TGTGCCAGCAGCGTAGGGGGGGCCGCGGGAGAGACCCAGTACTTC. The chain is built from TRBV9 and TRBJ2-5, with D perhaps given as TRBD1 or TRBD2 (6 bases each). Germline-derived CDR1 and CDR2 are SGDLS and YYNGEE. Trimming took 0 bases from V and 4 from J, leaving 13 bases between them. This CDR3 comprises 15 residues.

The V and J genes are TRBV28 and TRBJ1-2; D is ambiguous. CDR1 is MDHEN and CDR2 is SYDVKM in the germline V gene. V lost 4 bases, J lost 8 bases, and 20 bases lay in between. CDR3 size: 15 residues. CDR3 region: CASSSTGAGVRGYTF. The CDR3 DNA follows: TGTGCCAGCAGTTCCACCGGCGCCGGTGTTAGGGGCTACACCTTC.

This clone was detected once. Here the CDR3 reads CSVKSPGNTEAFF. In nucleotides, the CDR3 is TGCAGCGTAAAAAGTCCGGGGAACACTGAAGCTTTCTTT. The rearrangement uses TRBV29-1 and TRBJ1-1; D gene unclear. The germline V and J ends were trimmed by 6 bases and 1 base, with 12 bases remaining between them. CDR3 length: 13 amino acids. The germline CDR1 and CDR2 sequences are SQVTM and ANQGSEA.